The rows below give T cell receptor beta chains drawn from one sample of a study of response to subunit inactivated influenza vaccine. TCRdb reanalysed the RT-PCR reads using MiXCR and keeps one entry per CDR3 protein. The sample has roughly 520,000 distinct CDR3 sequences; about 25% are singletons. Sequenced material: CD4+ T cells sorted from PBMCs, taken about 5 days after vaccination. The source is a middle-aged man who received an inactivated influenza vaccine. Both conserved end residues are part of each CDR3. A D gene is named only where the DNA matches it firmly. Expanded clones get a size class; other rows say once, few or many, or leave the size out.

j_call	v_call	d_call	clone_size	cdr3_aa
TRBJ2-5	TRBV7-2	TRBD1	NA	CASSTQGLETQYF
TRBJ2-1	TRBV28	TRBD1	NA	CASSLLGTGRYNEQFF
TRBJ2-7	TRBV5-1	TRBD2	NA	CASSYGTSGGRAYEQYF
TRBJ2-5	TRBV4-3	NA	few	CASSQDLATETQYF
TRBJ1-1	TRBV12-3/TRBV12-4	TRBD1	NA	CASRGQGEAEVFF
TRBJ1-5	TRBV4-1	TRBD1	NA	CASSRGQNQPQHF
TRBJ2-3	TRBV20-1	NA	few	CSARDTVRPDTQYF
TRBJ2-3	TRBV24-1	NA	NA	CATSDLAGPDTQYF
TRBJ2-7	TRBV6-2/TRBV6-3	TRBD1	few	CVSSRRGQGQPEQYF
TRBJ2-1	TRBV7-2	TRBD2	NA	CASSPTSGRSNEQFF
TRBJ2-3	TRBV7-9	NA	NA	CASSRPGQGLGDTQYF
TRBJ1-2	TRBV7-9	TRBD1	few	CASTTGWNGYTF
TRBJ2-7	TRBV11-2	NA	NA	CASSLREGATYEQYF
TRBJ2-3	TRBV14	NA	NA	CASSQAGTFADTQYF
TRBJ2-5	TRBV6-6	TRBD1	NA	CASSRQGVETQYF
TRBJ2-1	TRBV4-3	NA	few	CASSPETTPSYNEQFF